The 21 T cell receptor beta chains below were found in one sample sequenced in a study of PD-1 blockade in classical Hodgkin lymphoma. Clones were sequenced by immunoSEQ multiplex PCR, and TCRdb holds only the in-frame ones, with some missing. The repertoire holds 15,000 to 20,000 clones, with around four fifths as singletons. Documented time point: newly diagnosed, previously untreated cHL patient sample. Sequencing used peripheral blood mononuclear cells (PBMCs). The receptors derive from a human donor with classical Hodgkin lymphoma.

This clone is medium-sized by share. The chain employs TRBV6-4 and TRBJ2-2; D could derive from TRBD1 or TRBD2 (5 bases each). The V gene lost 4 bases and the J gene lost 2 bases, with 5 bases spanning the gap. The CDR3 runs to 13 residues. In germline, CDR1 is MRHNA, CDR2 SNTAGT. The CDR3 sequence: CASSGDNTGELFF. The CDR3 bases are TGTGCCAGCAGTGGGGACAACACCGGGGAGCTGTTTTTT.

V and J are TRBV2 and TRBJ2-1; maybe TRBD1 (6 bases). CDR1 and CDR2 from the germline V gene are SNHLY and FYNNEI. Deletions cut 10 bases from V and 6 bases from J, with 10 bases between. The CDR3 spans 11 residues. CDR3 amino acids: CANREFNEQFF. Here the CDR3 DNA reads TGTGCCAACAGGGAATTCAATGAGCAGTTCTTC.

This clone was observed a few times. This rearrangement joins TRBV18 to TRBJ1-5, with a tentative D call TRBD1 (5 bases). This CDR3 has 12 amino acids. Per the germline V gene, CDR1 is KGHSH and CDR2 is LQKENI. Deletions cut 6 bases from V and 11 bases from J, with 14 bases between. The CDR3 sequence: CASSGGGGAQHF. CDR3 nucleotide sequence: TGTGCCAGCTCCGGGGGGGGAGGGGCCCAGCATTTT.

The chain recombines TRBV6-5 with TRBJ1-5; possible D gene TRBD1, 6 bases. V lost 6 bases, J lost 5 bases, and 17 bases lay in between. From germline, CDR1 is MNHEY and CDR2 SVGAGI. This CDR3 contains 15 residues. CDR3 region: CASRPRGVMDQPQHF. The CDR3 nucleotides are TGTGCCAGCAGACCTAGGGGGGTGATGGATCAGCCCCAGCATTTT.

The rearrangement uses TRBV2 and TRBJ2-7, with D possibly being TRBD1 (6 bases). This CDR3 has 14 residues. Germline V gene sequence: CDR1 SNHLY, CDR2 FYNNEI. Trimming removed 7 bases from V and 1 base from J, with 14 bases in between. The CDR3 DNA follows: TGTGCCAGCACCCGGACAGACACTTCCTACGAGCAGTACTTC. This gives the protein CASTRTDTSYEQYF.

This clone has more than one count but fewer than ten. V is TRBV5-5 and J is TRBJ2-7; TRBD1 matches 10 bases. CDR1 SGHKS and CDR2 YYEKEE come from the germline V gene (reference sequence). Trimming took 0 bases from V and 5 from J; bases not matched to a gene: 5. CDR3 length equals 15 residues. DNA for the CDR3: TGTGCCAGCAGCTTGGACGGGACAGGGGTCCACGAGCAGTACTTC. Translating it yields CASSLDGTGVHEQYF.

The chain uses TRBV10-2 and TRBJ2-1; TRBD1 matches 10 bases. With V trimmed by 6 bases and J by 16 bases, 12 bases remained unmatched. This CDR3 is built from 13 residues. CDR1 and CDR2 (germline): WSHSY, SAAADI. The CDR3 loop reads CASSPGQGLPPFF. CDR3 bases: TGCGCCAGCAGCCCGGGACAGGGGCTTCCGCCCTTCTTC.

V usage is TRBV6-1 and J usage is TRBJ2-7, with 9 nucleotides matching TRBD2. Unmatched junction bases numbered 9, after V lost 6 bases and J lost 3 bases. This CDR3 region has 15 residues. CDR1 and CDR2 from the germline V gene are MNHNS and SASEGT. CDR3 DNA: TGTGCCAGCAGACCCACCGGGACTAGCTACTACGAGCAGTACTTC. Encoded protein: CASRPTGTSYYEQYF.

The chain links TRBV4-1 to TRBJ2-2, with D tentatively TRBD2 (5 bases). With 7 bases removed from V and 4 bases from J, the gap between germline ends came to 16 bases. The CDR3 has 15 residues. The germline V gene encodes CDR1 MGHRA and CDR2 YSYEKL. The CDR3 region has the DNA TGCGCCAGCACCCTCAGCGGAGCTAGCACCGGGGAGCTGTTTTTT. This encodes CASTLSGASTGELFF.

This CDR3 reads CASSQGSSVANEQFF. The CDR3 bases are TGCGCCAGCAGCCAGGGGAGTTCGGTGGCCAATGAGCAGTTCTTC. V is TRBV4-1 and J is TRBJ2-1; D is perhaps TRBD2 (5 bases). CDR1 and CDR2 (germline): MGHRA, YSYEKL. CDR3 length equals 15 residues. V was pared by 3 bases and J by 6 bases, with 15 bases between.

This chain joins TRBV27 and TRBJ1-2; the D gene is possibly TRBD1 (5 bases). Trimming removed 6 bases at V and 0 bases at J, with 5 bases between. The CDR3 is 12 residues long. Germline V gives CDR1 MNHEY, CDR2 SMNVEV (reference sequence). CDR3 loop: CASRDTNYGYTF. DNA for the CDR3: TGTGCCAGCAGGGACACTAACTATGGCTACACCTTC.

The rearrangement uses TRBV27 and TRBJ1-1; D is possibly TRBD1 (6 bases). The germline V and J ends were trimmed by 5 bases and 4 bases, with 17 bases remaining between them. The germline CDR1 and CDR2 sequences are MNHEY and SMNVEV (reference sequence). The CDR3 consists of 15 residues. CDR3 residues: CASSPLTGLATEAFF. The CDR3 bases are TGTGCCAGCAGTCCTCTTACAGGGTTGGCCACTGAAGCTTTCTTT.

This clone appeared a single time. This chain's CDR3 is CASSTTGRTTDTQYF. For the CDR3, the DNA is TGCGCCAGCAGCACGACAGGCCGTACCACAGATACGCAGTATTTT. The chain combines TRBV5-1 with TRBJ2-3; perhaps TRBD1 as D (6 bases). The germline V gene encodes CDR1 SGHRS and CDR2 YFSETQ. Trimming removed 4 bases from V and 2 bases from J, with 14 bases in between. The CDR3 contains 15 residues.

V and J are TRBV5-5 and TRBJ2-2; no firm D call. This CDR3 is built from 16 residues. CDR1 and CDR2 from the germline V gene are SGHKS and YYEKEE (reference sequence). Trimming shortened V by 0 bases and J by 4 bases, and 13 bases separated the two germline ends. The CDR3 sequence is CASSLGTAPSTGELFF. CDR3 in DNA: TGTGCCAGCAGCTTGGGGACCGCCCCGAGCACCGGGGAGCTGTTTTTT.

DNA of the CDR3: TGCGCCAGCAGACTAGCGGGAGGTGAGGCCTACGAGCAGTACTTC. Translation: CASRLAGGEAYEQYF. This chain connects TRBV10-2 to TRBJ2-7, with 12 bases matching TRBD2. V was clipped by 6 bases and J by 2 bases; unmatched bases: 5. The CDR3 is 15 residues long. CDR1 and CDR2 from the germline V gene are WSHSY and SAAADI.

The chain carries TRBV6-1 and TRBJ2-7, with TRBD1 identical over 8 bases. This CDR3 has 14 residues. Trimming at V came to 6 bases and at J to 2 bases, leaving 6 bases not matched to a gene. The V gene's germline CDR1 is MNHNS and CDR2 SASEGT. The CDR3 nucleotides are TGTGCCAGCAGGGACAGGGTGAAGGCCTACGAGCAGTACTTC. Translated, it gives CASRDRVKAYEQYF.

The CDR3 DNA reads TGTGCCAGCAGCTTAGGTTTGCCGGGGACCTACGAGCAGTACTTC. Its translation: CASSLGLPGTYEQYF. V is TRBV7-8 and J is TRBJ2-7, with D possibly TRBD2 on 5 matching bases. V shed 1 base and J shed 2 bases, with 12 bases lying between them. Per the germline V gene, CDR1 is SGHVS and CDR2 is FQNEAQ. CDR3 length: 15 residues.

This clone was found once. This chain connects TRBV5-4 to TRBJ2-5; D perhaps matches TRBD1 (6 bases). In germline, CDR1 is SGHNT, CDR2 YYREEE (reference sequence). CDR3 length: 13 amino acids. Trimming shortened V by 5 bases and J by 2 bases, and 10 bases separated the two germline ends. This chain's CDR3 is CASRRQEQETQYF. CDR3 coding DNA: TGTGCCAGCAGACGACAGGAACAAGAGACCCAGTACTTC.

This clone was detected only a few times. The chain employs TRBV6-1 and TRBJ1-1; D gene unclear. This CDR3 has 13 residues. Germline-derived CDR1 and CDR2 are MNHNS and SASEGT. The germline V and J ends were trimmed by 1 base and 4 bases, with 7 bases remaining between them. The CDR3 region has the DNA TGTGCCAGCAGTGAAGGGTTCGGCACTGAAGCTTTCTTT. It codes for CASSEGFGTEAFF.

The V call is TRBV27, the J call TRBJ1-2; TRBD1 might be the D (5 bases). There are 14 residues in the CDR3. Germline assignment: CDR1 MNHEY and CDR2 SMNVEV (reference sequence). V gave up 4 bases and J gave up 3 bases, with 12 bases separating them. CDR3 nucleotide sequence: TGTGCCAGCAGTTCCCGGACACCCTACTATGGCTACACCTTC. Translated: CASSSRTPYYGYTF.

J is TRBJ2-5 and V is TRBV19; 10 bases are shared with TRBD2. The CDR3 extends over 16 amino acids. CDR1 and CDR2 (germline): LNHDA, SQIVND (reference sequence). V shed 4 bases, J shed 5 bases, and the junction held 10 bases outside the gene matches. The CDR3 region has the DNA TGTGCCAGTAGTACAAGCGGGAGGGCCTTTTACGAGACCCAGTACTTC. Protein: CASSTSGRAFYETQYF.